One and the same sample provided the 29 T cell receptor beta chains below, sequenced in a study of beta chain features in type 1 diabetes. The sequenced template was cDNA made from the entire isolated RNA. Assay used: immunoSEQ multiplex PCR; TCRdb lists only in-frame clones, some missing. Of 450,000 to 600,000 clones in the sample, 30% were seen once. The specimen was naive CD4+ T cells from blood. The receptors were gathered from a young man in good health.

This clone was picked up a small number of times. An end of the junction differs from the germline gene, which may be a read error. The chain uses TRBV30 and TRBJ2-1, with 7 bases identical to TRBD2. Germline CDR1 is GTSNPN and CDR2 is SVGIG (reference sequence). CDR3 size: 13 residues. CDR3 coding DNA: TGTGCCTGGAGTACAGACAGCGGGACTGAGGAGTTCTTC. It codes for CAWSTDSGTEEFF.

V is TRBV29-1 and J is TRBJ1-1; no clear D gene. Germline V gene lookup returns CDR1 SQVTM and CDR2 ANQGSEA. The CDR3 has 15 amino acids. The V end lost 0 bases, the J end lost 3 bases, and 14 bases lay between the germline ends. Here the CDR3 DNA reads TGCAGCGTTGAAGATATTGCGCGCGCCCACACTGAAGCTTTCTTT. Translated, it gives CSVEDIARAHTEAFF. Full variable domain (rest looked up from reference TRBV29-1 and TRBJ1-1): SAVISQKPSRDICQRGTSLTIQCQVDSQVTMMFWYRQQPGQSLTLIATANQGSEATYESGFVIDKFPISRPNLTFSTLTVSNMSPEDSSIYLCSVEDIARAHTEAFFGQGTRLTVV.

V gene TRBV4-3 combines with J gene TRBJ2-1; D may correspond to TRBD1 or TRBD2 (6 bases each). V lost 6 bases and J 9 bases, leaving 15 bases between the germline ends. The germline gives CDR1 LGHNA, CDR2 YSLEER. The CDR3 extends over 13 amino acids. The DNA for the CDR3 is TGCGCCAGCAGAAACCTAGGGGGGCGTGAGCAGTTCTTC. It codes for CASRNLGGREQFF.

This clone was observed a few times. This chain links TRBV14 with TRBJ2-7; D unresolved. This CDR3 comprises 13 residues. Trimming removed 6 bases at V and 0 bases at J, with 9 bases between. Germline CDR1 SGHDN, CDR2 FVKESK. CDR3 region: CASRRQGSYEQYF. The CDR3 DNA sequence: TGTGCCAGCAGGCGACAAGGCTCCTACGAGCAGTACTTC.

This clone was found a few times. The chain carries TRBV30 and TRBJ2-3; 8 bases are a match to TRBD1. This CDR3 is 15 amino acids long. With 2 bases clipped from V and 4 bases from J, the junction kept 8 bases outside the gene matches. The V gene's germline CDR1 is GTSNPN and CDR2 SVGIG (reference sequence). CDR3 loop: CAWSNDRGLADTQYF. The CDR3 nucleotides are TGTGCCTGGAGTAACGACAGGGGATTGGCAGATACGCAGTATTTT.

The V and J genes are TRBV25-1 and TRBJ1-4; possible D gene TRBD1, 5 bases. V lost 2 bases and J lost 8, with 15 bases in between. From germline, CDR1 is MGHDK and CDR2 SYGVNS. This CDR3 spans 15 amino acids. The CDR3 here is CASSETGGLGEKLFF. In DNA, the CDR3 is TGTGCCAGCAGTGAAACTGGGGGATTAGGCGAAAAACTGTTTTTT.

The genes are TRBV18 and TRBJ2-1; D is uncertain. CDR1 and CDR2 from the germline V gene are KGHSH and LQKENI. This CDR3 is built from 14 residues. Trimming stripped 4 bases from V and 5 bases from J, with 12 bases between. Here the CDR3 DNA reads TGTGCCAGCTCACGCGGCGTGGGCAACAATGAGCAGTTCTTC. This codes for CASSRGVGNNEQFF.

The CDR3 spells CASSEQGGGNNEQFF. The CDR3 nucleotides are TGTGCCAGCAGTGAACAGGGCGGGGGAAACAATGAGCAGTTCTTC. This rearrangement joins TRBV6-1 to TRBJ2-1; 7 bases align to TRBD2. With V trimmed by 2 bases and J by 5 bases, 6 bases remained unmatched. The CDR3 has 15 residues. The germline V gene has CDR1 MNHNS and CDR2 SASEGT.

The rearrangement links TRBV27 to TRBJ2-4; 7 bases are shared with TRBD1. Germline V gene sequence: CDR1 MNHEY, CDR2 SMNVEV (reference sequence). The CDR3 length is 17 residues. Germline trimming cut 6 bases from V and 1 base from J; bases unmatched to any gene: 12. The CDR3 DNA sequence: TGTGCCAGCAGCTTACCCGACAGGGTAACGGCCAAAAACATTCAGTACTTC. It specifies CASSLPDRVTAKNIQYF.

V usage is TRBV9 and J usage is TRBJ2-1; TRBD1 aligns across 9 bases. The V and J ends lost 0 bases and 3 bases, in that order; junction bases with no gene match: 4. CDR1 is SGDLS, CDR2 YYNGEE, per germline. The length of the CDR3 is 16 residues. Here the CDR3 DNA reads TGTGCCAGCAGCGTAGTGGACAGGGGAGGCTACAATGAGCAGTTCTTC. Translation gives CASSVVDRGGYNEQFF.

This clone showed up just a few times. The same CDR3 can be traced to other DNA sequences in this sample. The V and J genes are TRBV29-1 and TRBJ2-7; 10 positions match TRBD1. The CDR3 runs 12 residues. Germline V gene sequence: CDR1 SQVTM, CDR2 ANQGSEA. Germline trimming cut 6 bases from V and 4 bases from J; bases unmatched to any gene: 3. The CDR3 loop is CSVGQGSYEQYF. The CDR3 nucleotides read TGCAGCGTGGGACAGGGGAGTTACGAGCAGTACTTC.

This clone turned up a few times. The chain carries TRBV18 and TRBJ2-3; 12 nucleotides line up with TRBD2. Germline V gene lookup returns CDR1 KGHSH and CDR2 LQKENI. V dropped 4 bases and J dropped 5; count of bases not matched to a gene: 1. This CDR3 has 14 residues. CDR3 sequence: CASSQTSGRDTQYF. The CDR3 DNA is TGTGCCAGCTCACAGACTAGCGGGAGAGATACGCAGTATTTT.

This sequence joins TRBV10-3 and TRBJ2-6, with unresolved D. The V end lost 0 bases, the J end lost 0 bases, and 9 bases lay between the germline ends. Per the germline V gene, CDR1 is ENHRY and CDR2 is SYGVKD. This CDR3 contains 17 residues. In DNA, the CDR3 is TGTGCCATCAGTGAGTCGAATATGGACTCTGGGGCCAACGTCCTGACTTTC. Amino acid sequence: CAISESNMDSGANVLTF.

This chain uses TRBV29-1 with TRBJ2-3; D unresolved. The V gene lost 3 bases and the J gene lost 0 bases, with 4 bases spanning the gap. Germline V gives CDR1 SQVTM, CDR2 ANQGSEA. The CDR3 totals 12 residues. CDR3 region: CSVDGSTDTQYF. The CDR3, as DNA: TGCAGCGTTGACGGGAGCACAGATACGCAGTATTTT.

The J gene is TRBJ2-1, the V gene TRBV5-1, with 9 bases that match TRBD2. The V segment lost 3 bases and the J segment 0 bases; nucleotides outside the gene matches: 4. The CDR3 has 16 residues. Germline V CDR1 and CDR2: SGHRS, YFSETQ. The DNA of the CDR3 is TGCGCCAGCAGCTCCCTTAGCGGGAGCTCCTACAATGAGCAGTTCTTC. This codes for CASSSLSGSSYNEQFF.

The chain is built from TRBV29-1 and TRBJ1-3, with 11 positions matching TRBD1. V dropped 7 bases and J dropped 1; count of bases not matched to a gene: 3. This CDR3 spans 14 amino acids. The germline gives CDR1 SQVTM, CDR2 ANQGSEA. This CDR3 reads CSDWDRGSGNTIYF. The CDR3 DNA is TGCAGCGATTGGGACAGGGGGTCTGGAAACACCATATATTTT.

The chain is built from TRBV15 and TRBJ2-5; D is uncertain. CDR1 and CDR2 (germline): LNHNV, YYDKDF (reference sequence). The CDR3 loop spans 12 amino acids. V was clipped by 0 bases and J by 7 bases, with 6 bases between them. CDR3 DNA sequence: TGTGCCACCAGCAGAGATCGGTGGACCCAGTACTTC. Protein: CATSRDRWTQYF.

V usage is TRBV5-4 and J usage is TRBJ2-7; D is unclear. Germline V CDR1 and CDR2: SGHNT, YYREEE (reference sequence). V was cut by 4 bases and J by 3 bases, with 8 bases left in between. The CDR3 has 12 residues. Here the CDR3 DNA reads TGTGCCAGCAGCGCGACCGGCTACGAGCAGTACTTC. Residues: CASSATGYEQYF.

This clone was seen more than once but under ten times. The chain recombines TRBV30 with TRBJ2-7, with D perhaps TRBD2 (5 bases). Germline V gene sequence: CDR1 GTSNPN, CDR2 SVGIG (reference sequence). The CDR3 totals 12 residues. V gave up 0 bases and J gave up 5 bases, with 8 bases separating them. CDR3 sequence: CAWSVLGDEQYF. The DNA of the CDR3 is TGTGCCTGGAGTGTACTCGGGGACGAGCAGTACTTC.

This clone has a handful of counts. The chain recombines TRBV10-3 with TRBJ1-4, with D unresolved. Trimming left V 0 bases short and J 5 bases short, with 10 bases between. Germline-derived CDR1 and CDR2 are ENHRY and SYGVKD. The CDR3 has 15 residues. The CDR3 reads CAISESEGMNEKLFF. The CDR3 coding sequence is TGTGCCATCAGTGAGTCGGAAGGGATGAATGAAAAACTGTTTTTT.

V and J are TRBV6-9 and TRBJ2-5, with a tentative D call TRBD1 (6 bases). Trimming took off 7 bases at V and 2 bases at J, with 8 bases between the two ends. Per germline, CDR1 MNHGY and CDR2 SVAAGI. The CDR3 totals 12 residues. The CDR3 protein is CASIRGQETQYF. DNA of the CDR3: TGTGCCAGCATCAGGGGTCAAGAGACCCAGTACTTC.

In this sample, this clone turned up a few times. Other DNA sequences in the sample encode the same CDR3. DNA for the CDR3: TGTGCCTGGAGTGTAGGGGGCTCAGATACGCAGTATTTT. This translates into CAWSVGGSDTQYF. This chain joins TRBV30 and TRBJ2-3, with 7 bases matching TRBD1. This CDR3 is built from 13 residues. The ends lost 0 bases at V and 4 bases at J; junction bases unmatched: 1. Germline-derived CDR1 and CDR2 are GTSNPN and SVGIG (reference sequence).

The V gene is TRBV25-1, the J gene TRBJ1-1; 7 bases match TRBD1. The V and J ends lost 6 bases and 6 bases, in that order; junction bases with no gene match: 10. Germline V gives CDR1 MGHDK, CDR2 SYGVNS. The CDR3 has 14 amino acids. CDR3: CASSSGGTPSEAFF. For the CDR3, the DNA is TGTGCCAGCAGCTCAGGGGGGACACCATCTGAAGCTTTCTTT.

Details on this clone: The same CDR3 is also encoded by other DNA sequences in this sample. The chain carries TRBV20-1 and TRBJ2-1; the D is unclear. The germline CDR1 and CDR2 sequences are DFQATT and SNEGSKA (reference sequence). With 5 bases removed from V and 1 base from J, the gap between germline ends came to 3 bases. The CDR3 is 11 amino acids. CDR3 bases: TGCAGTGCTGGTTCCTACAATGAGCAGTTCTTC. This codes for CSAGSYNEQFF.

The rearrangement joins TRBV9 to TRBJ1-3; unclear D gene. The CDR3 is made up of 14 amino acids. Germline CDR1 reads SGDLS; CDR2 reads YYNGEE. V lost 4 bases to trimming and J lost 0 bases, with 8 bases between them. CDR3 amino acids: CASSQGYSGNTIYF. The CDR3 coding sequence is TGTGCCAGCAGCCAAGGTTACTCTGGAAACACCATATATTTT.

This clone turned up a few times. Distinct nucleotide sequences in the sample also encode this CDR3. The chain couples TRBV7-2 to TRBJ1-1; D is ambiguous. The CDR3 is 13 amino acids. Germline V gene data show CDR1 as SGHTA and CDR2 as FQGNSA. Deletions cut 1 base from V and 4 bases from J, with 7 bases between. CDR3 residues: CASSLVAPTEAFF. CDR3 coding DNA: TGTGCCAGCAGCTTAGTGGCTCCCACTGAAGCTTTCTTT.

This clone was seen only a few times. The genes are TRBV29-1 and TRBJ2-7; no clear D gene. The V gene lost 7 bases and the J gene lost 3 bases, with 13 bases spanning the gap. There are 12 residues in the CDR3. In germline, CDR1 is SQVTM, CDR2 ANQGSEA. CDR3 nucleotide sequence: TGCAGCGCCGCCGGCCACGACTACGAGCAGTACTTC. Its translation is CSAAGHDYEQYF.

This clone was observed a single time. The chain carries TRBV9 and TRBJ1-2; 7 positions match TRBD1. Germline trimming cut 0 bases from V and 5 bases from J; bases unmatched to any gene: 4. The CDR3 length is 14 residues. Germline V gene sequence: CDR1 SGDLS, CDR2 YYNGEE. This CDR3 is CASSVEPGGYGYTF. The CDR3 nucleotides read TGTGCCAGCAGCGTAGAACCAGGGGGGTATGGCTACACCTTC.

The chain couples TRBV30 to TRBJ2-3; D possibly matches TRBD1 or TRBD2 (6 bases each). Trimming removed 0 bases from V and 1 base from J, with 11 bases in between. Germline V gene sequence: CDR1 GTSNPN, CDR2 SVGIG (reference sequence). The CDR3 is 15 amino acids. The CDR3 loop reads CAWSVGAGRTDTQYF. The CDR3, as DNA: TGTGCCTGGAGTGTGGGGGCGGGACGCACAGATACGCAGTATTTT.